One and the same sample provided the 29 T cell receptor beta chains below, sequenced in a study of blood T cell repertoires in COVID-19. Assay used: immunoSEQ multiplex PCR; TCRdb lists only in-frame clones, some missing. The data show 200,000 to 250,000 clones, with roughly four fifths seen just once and roughly 3.3% held by the top ten. The sequenced sample was peripheral blood. The source of these receptors is a young woman with acute or convalescent COVID-19.

This clone was found once. The gene calls are TRBV14 and TRBJ2-1; D uncertain. The germline V and J ends were trimmed by 1 base and 14 bases, with 12 bases remaining between them. Germline V gene data show CDR1 as SGHDN and CDR2 as FVKESK. The CDR3 totals 12 residues. The CDR3 reads CASSQAETRKFF. CDR3 bases: TGTGCCAGCAGCCAAGCCGAGACAAGGAAGTTCTTC.

This chain connects TRBV29-1 to TRBJ2-7; 9 nucleotides align to TRBD1. The CDR3 has 13 amino acids. The V and J ends lost 7 bases and 2 bases, in that order; junction bases with no gene match: 6. Germline V CDR1 and CDR2: SQVTM, ANQGSEA. The CDR3 DNA reads as TGCAGCGCCGGGACAGGGTTCCCCTACGAGCAGTACTTC. Protein sequence: CSAGTGFPYEQYF.

V is TRBV11-3 and J is TRBJ2-1; 7 bases align to TRBD2. The V gene's germline CDR1 is SGHNT and CDR2 YENEEA. The V segment lost 4 bases and the J segment 5 bases; nucleotides outside the gene matches: 8. The CDR3 sequence is 15 residues long. CDR3 sequence (DNA): TGTGCCAGCAGCTCGTGGCTAGCGGATAACAATGAGCAGTTCTTC. Its protein product is CASSSWLADNNEQFF.

The J gene is TRBJ2-5, the V gene TRBV11-2; D possibly corresponds to TRBD2 (5 bases). Germline V gene lookup returns CDR1 SGHAT and CDR2 FQNNGV. The CDR3 has 14 residues. With 5 bases removed from V and 3 bases from J, the gap between germline ends came to 13 bases. This chain's CDR3 is CASSRGSGEETQYF. CDR3 nucleotides: TGTGCCAGCAGCCGCGGGTCTGGGGAAGAGACCCAGTACTTC.

The genes are TRBV19 and TRBJ1-3; 8 positions agree with TRBD1. The CDR3 spans 14 residues. After removal of 9 bases from V and 3 bases from J, the junction contained 7 bases not matched to a gene. Germline V gene data show CDR1 as LNHDA and CDR2 as SQIVND (reference sequence). The CDR3 region is CASENRGYGNTIYF. The CDR3 DNA reads TGTGCCAGCGAGAACAGGGGGTATGGAAACACCATATATTTT.

V gene TRBV29-1 combines with J gene TRBJ2-3, with 11 bases aligning to TRBD2. The J segment lost 4 bases and the V segment lost 4 bases, leaving 7 bases of the junction unmatched. CDR3 length: 15 residues. Germline V lookup: CDR1 SQVTM, CDR2 ANQGSEA. CDR3 region: CSVAPGTSGADTQYF. In DNA, the CDR3 is TGCAGCGTTGCCCCCGGGACTAGCGGAGCAGATACGCAGTATTTT.

The chain employs TRBV6-6 and TRBJ1-2; possible D gene TRBD1, 5 bases. The CDR3 is made up of 14 amino acids. Trimming took off 7 bases at V and 0 bases at J, with 12 bases between the two ends. Per germline, CDR1 MNHNY and CDR2 SVGAGI (reference sequence). The CDR3 spells CASIRDSSNYGYTF. CDR3 in DNA: TGTGCCAGCATCCGTGACAGTTCTAACTATGGCTACACCTTC.

This clone was detected a few times. The chain joins TRBV6-5 to TRBJ2-7, with D perhaps TRBD1 (6 bases). CDR3 size: 14 residues. With 5 bases removed from V and 3 bases from J, the gap between germline ends came to 14 bases. Per the germline V gene, CDR1 is MNHEY and CDR2 is SVGAGI. The CDR3 here is CASSQPGHRYEQYF. In DNA, the CDR3 is TGTGCCAGCAGTCAACCGGGACACCGCTACGAGCAGTACTTC.

This clone was seen just once. The chain links TRBV5-1 to TRBJ2-3; 7 bases align to TRBD1. CDR1 and CDR2 (germline): SGHRS, YFSETQ. The CDR3 spans 14 residues. The V gene end was trimmed by 2 bases and the J gene end by 4 bases; junction bases not matched to a gene: 4. CDR3 loop: CASSLRQGADTQYF. DNA of the CDR3: TGCGCCAGCAGCTTAAGACAGGGCGCAGATACGCAGTATTTT.

This sequence joins TRBV18 and TRBJ1-6; D uncertain. CDR3 length: 15 amino acids. Between the trimmed V and J ends, which lost 3 bases and 3 bases, there was a span of 9 bases. CDR1 and CDR2 (germline): KGHSH, LQKENI. DNA for the CDR3: TGTGCCAGCTCACCCGGAGGCCTCTATAATTCACCCCTCCACTTT. Its translation is CASSPGGLYNSPLHF.

The rearrangement uses TRBV7-4 and TRBJ2-3; D is unclear. CDR3 length equals 15 residues. Between the trimmed V and J ends, which lost 2 bases and 1 base, there was a span of 10 bases. Germline V gives CDR1 SGHVT, CDR2 SQSDAQ. CDR3 in DNA: TGTGCCAGCAGCTTAAACGAGCTTTGCACAGATACGCAGTATTTT. Its protein product is CASSLNELCTDTQYF.

The J gene is TRBJ1-2, the V gene TRBV7-9; D might be TRBD1 (5 bases). The CDR3 is 14 amino acids. Germline V gene data show CDR1 as SEHNR and CDR2 as FQNEAQ (reference sequence). The V end was cut by 8 bases, the J end by 4 bases, with 17 bases between. The DNA of the CDR3 is TGTGCCAGCCAAAGACCGGGGGTGGGCTATGGCTACACCTTC. It translates to CASQRPGVGYGYTF.

This chain uses TRBV7-9 with TRBJ2-1; 7 bases are a match to TRBD1. Losses at the gene ends were 4 bases for V and 5 bases for J; bases not matched to a gene: 2. The CDR3 loop spans 13 amino acids. Germline V gene lookup returns CDR1 SEHNR and CDR2 FQNEAQ (reference sequence). CDR3 in amino acids: CASSSGQDNEQFF. CDR3 DNA: TGTGCCAGCAGCTCTGGACAGGACAATGAGCAGTTCTTC. Supplemented by reference TRBV7-9 and TRBJ2-1, the full variable domain reads DTGVSQNPRHKITKRGQNVTFRCDPISEHNRLYWYRQTLGQGPEFLTYFQNEAQLEKSRLLSDRFSAERPKGSFSTLEIQRTEQGDSAMYLCASSSGQDNEQFFGPGTRLTVL.

J is TRBJ2-3 and V is TRBV4-3; 7 positions agree with TRBD2. The germline V gene has CDR1 LGHNA and CDR2 YSLEER. Losses at the gene ends were 4 bases for V and 0 bases for J; bases not matched to a gene: 7. The CDR3 length is 16 residues. CDR3 amino acids: CASSPQLASSTDTQYF. The CDR3 DNA sequence: TGCGCCAGCAGCCCTCAACTAGCGTCTAGCACAGATACGCAGTATTTT.

The chain joins TRBV20-1 to TRBJ1-5; TRBD1 might be the D (5 bases). The V and J ends lost 3 bases and 3 bases respectively, with 12 bases between them. Germline V lookup: CDR1 DFQATT, CDR2 SNEGSKA (reference sequence). The CDR3 totals 14 residues. The CDR3 protein is CSASSDSANQPQHF. CDR3 bases: TGCAGTGCTAGTTCTGACAGTGCCAATCAGCCCCAGCATTTT.

A word on this clone: Other DNA sequences in this sample translate to the same CDR3. The chain joins TRBV6-2 or TRBV6-3 to TRBJ2-3; possibly TRBD2 for D (6 bases). V lost 0 bases and J lost 0, with 7 bases in between. In germline, CDR1 is MNHEY, CDR2 SVGEGT. The CDR3 totals 15 residues. The CDR3 loop is CASSYSSGSTDTQYF. CDR3 bases: TGTGCCAGCAGTTACTCCAGCGGGAGCACAGATACGCAGTATTTT.

This clone was seen just once. The rearrangement links TRBV20-1 to TRBJ1-1; D is possibly TRBD1 (5 bases). The V end lost 7 bases, the J end lost 1 base, and 7 bases lay between the germline ends. Germline loops: CDR1 DFQATT, CDR2 SNEGSKA (reference sequence). This CDR3 region has 11 residues. CDR3 nucleotides: TGCAGTGTTGGGGCGAACACTGAAGCTTTCTTT. It is translated as CSVGANTEAFF.

The table lists this clone with a few counts. The chain recombines TRBV7-2 with TRBJ2-2, with 9 bases aligning to TRBD1. CDR3 length: 15 amino acids. Germline CDR1 and CDR2: SGHTA and FQGNSA. V was clipped by 6 bases and J by 6 bases; unmatched bases: 8. The CDR3 reads CASSIQGAPPGELFF. The CDR3, as DNA: TGTGCCAGCAGTATACAGGGGGCGCCCCCCGGGGAGCTGTTTTTT.

The chain links TRBV24-1 to TRBJ2-1; a weak D match, TRBD1 (6 bases). Trimming cost V 3 bases and J 5 bases, with 16 bases left between them. Germline CDR1 KGHDR, CDR2 SFDVKD. The CDR3 spans 16 residues. DNA for the CDR3: TGTGCCACCAGTGATCCCTGGACAGCCCTCGACAATGAGCAGTTCTTC. This translates into CATSDPWTALDNEQFF.

The rearrangement joins TRBV7-2 to TRBJ2-7, with D possibly TRBD2 on 6 matching bases. The CDR3 has 13 residues. CDR1 is SGHTA and CDR2 is FQGNSA in the germline V gene. The V and J ends lost 3 bases and 5 bases respectively, with 11 bases between them. CDR3 nucleotides: TGTGCCAGCAGCTTTGGAAAGCGGGACGAGCAGTACTTC. Its protein is CASSFGKRDEQYF.

V and J are TRBV11-3 and TRBJ2-1, with 7 nucleotides matching TRBD2. Trimming at V came to 3 bases and at J to 4 bases, leaving 3 bases not matched to a gene. CDR1 is SGHNT and CDR2 is YENEEA in the germline V gene. This CDR3 contains 14 residues. The CDR3 DNA reads TGTGCCAGCAGCTTCGGACTAGGGTACAATGAGCAGTTCTTC. It specifies CASSFGLGYNEQFF.

The chain joins TRBV7-9 to TRBJ2-7; 7 nucleotides line up with TRBD1. V was pared by 4 bases and J by 3 bases, with 3 bases of the junction left unmatched. The V gene's germline CDR1 is SEHNR and CDR2 FQNEAQ (reference sequence). The CDR3 runs 13 residues. As DNA, the CDR3 is TGTGCCAGCAGCTCCGCAGGGGGCTACGAGCAGTACTTC. Protein product: CASSSAGGYEQYF.

V is TRBV28 and J is TRBJ1-2; tentatively, D is TRBD1 (5 bases). The V end lost 10 bases, the J end lost 8 bases, and 17 bases lay between the germline ends. CDR1 and CDR2 (germline): MDHEN, SYDVKM. The CDR3 covers 12 residues. CDR3 DNA sequence: TGTGCCAATTGGGAGGGGCACGGGGGCTACACCTTC. Translation: CANWEGHGGYTF.

The rearrangement uses TRBV18 and TRBJ2-5, with D hard to call. This CDR3 comprises 13 residues. Trimming took 2 bases from V and 1 from J, leaving 5 bases between them. Germline V lookup: CDR1 KGHSH, CDR2 LQKENI. The CDR3: CASSPSGQETQYF. As DNA, the CDR3 is TGTGCCAGCTCACCATCGGGCCAAGAGACCCAGTACTTC.

The chain couples TRBV6-1 to TRBJ2-7; TRBD1 aligns across 12 bases. V lost 3 bases, J lost 3 bases, and 3 bases stayed unmatched. The length of the CDR3 is 15 residues. Per germline, CDR1 MNHNS and CDR2 SASEGT. The CDR3 nucleotides are TGTGCCAGCAGTGAGGGGACAGGGGGCTACTACGAGCAGTACTTC. It is translated as CASSEGTGGYYEQYF.

This rearrangement joins TRBV14 to TRBJ2-5; 13 bases are a match to TRBD2. Trimming at V came to 2 bases and at J to 3 bases, leaving 3 bases not matched to a gene. CDR1 is SGHDN and CDR2 is FVKESK in the germline V gene. This CDR3 has 16 residues. CDR3 DNA: TGTGCCAGCAGCCAACCTACTAGCGGGAGGGAAGAGACCCAGTACTTC. Amino acid sequence: CASSQPTSGREETQYF.

This rearrangement joins TRBV9 to TRBJ2-3; TRBD1 aligns across 8 bases. There are 15 residues in the CDR3. The V and J ends lost 0 bases and 4 bases, in that order; junction bases with no gene match: 4. Germline assignment: CDR1 SGDLS and CDR2 YYNGEE. The CDR3 region is CASSVAQGASDTQYF. The CDR3 region has the DNA TGTGCCAGCAGCGTAGCTCAGGGGGCCTCAGATACGCAGTATTTT.

This clone was seen a handful of times. The chain is built from TRBV7-2 and TRBJ1-1, with D unresolved. The CDR3 loop spans 14 amino acids. CDR1 and CDR2 from the germline V gene are SGHTA and FQGNSA. Trimming left V 5 bases short and J 4 bases short, with 14 bases between. This CDR3 is CASSGRTGGTEAFF. As DNA, the CDR3 is TGTGCCAGCAGCGGCAGGACCGGAGGCACTGAAGCTTTCTTT.

The V call is TRBV18, the J call TRBJ2-1; possibly TRBD1 for D (6 bases). The V end was cut by 2 bases, the J end by 9 bases, with 11 bases between. Germline CDR1 reads KGHSH; CDR2 reads LQKENI. The CDR3 is made up of 13 amino acids. This chain's CDR3 is CASSPKQGLEQFF. The CDR3 bases are TGTGCCAGCTCACCAAAGCAGGGGCTTGAGCAGTTCTTC.